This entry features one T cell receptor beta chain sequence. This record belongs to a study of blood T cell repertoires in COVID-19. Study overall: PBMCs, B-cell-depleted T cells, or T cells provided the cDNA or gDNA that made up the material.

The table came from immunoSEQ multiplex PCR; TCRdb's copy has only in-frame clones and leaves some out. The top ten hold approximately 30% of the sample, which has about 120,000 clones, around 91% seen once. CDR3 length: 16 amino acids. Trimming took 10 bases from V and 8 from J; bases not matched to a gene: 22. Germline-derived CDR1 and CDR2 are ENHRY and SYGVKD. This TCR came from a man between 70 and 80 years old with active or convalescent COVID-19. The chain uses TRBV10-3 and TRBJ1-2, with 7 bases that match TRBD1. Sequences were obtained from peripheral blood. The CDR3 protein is CATWDSSITDGYGYTF. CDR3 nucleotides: TGTGCCACCTGGGACAGCAGTATTACTGACGGATACGGCTACACCTTC.